These 17 T cell receptor beta chains originate from one sample sequenced in a study of blood T cells in healthy people across ages. The use of a sample-barcoded 5' primer and a J-beta primer mix characterized a second PCR of roughly 7 to 12 cycles. TCRdb processed the 5' RACE reads anew with MiXCR; each CDR3 protein has one entry. The profile shows over 1,300,000 distinct CDR3 sequences, almost 60% of them singletons. Material: blood. The origin of the receptors is a man between 18 and 35 years old in good health.

The chain couples TRBV5-6 to TRBJ2-7; a weak D match, TRBD1 (8 bases). CDR3 size: 14 residues. Trimming took off 2 bases at V and 6 bases at J, with 15 bases between the two ends. Germline values: CDR1 SGHDT, CDR2 YYEEEE. Here the CDR3 DNA reads TGTGCCAGCAGCTTTGGACAGGGAGGGGCCGAGCAGTACTTC. Translated: CASSFGQGGAEQYF.

The chain joins TRBV18 to TRBJ2-3, with D maybe TRBD2 (6 bases). The CDR3 totals 16 residues. The germline V gene encodes CDR1 KGHSH and CDR2 LQKENI. With 0 bases removed from V and 4 bases from J, the gap between germline ends came to 14 bases. DNA of the CDR3: TGTGCCAGCTCACCACCGGGCGGAGGGGTGGCAGATACGCAGTATTTT. This codes for CASSPPGGGVADTQYF.

The V gene is TRBV5-1, the J gene TRBJ2-1, with TRBD2 matching 11 bases. In germline, CDR1 is SGHRS, CDR2 YFSETQ. The V segment lost 3 bases and the J segment 2 bases; nucleotides outside the gene matches: 7. The CDR3 consists of 17 residues. CDR3 protein: CASSSSGGRLTYNEQFF. Written as DNA, the CDR3 is TGCGCCAGCAGCTCTAGCGGGGGGAGACTAACCTACAATGAGCAGTTCTTC.

The chain joins TRBV29-1 to TRBJ1-1; D gene unclear. The CDR3 consists of 13 residues. Germline V lookup: CDR1 SQVTM, CDR2 ANQGSEA. V lost 2 bases and J 4 bases, leaving 11 bases between the germline ends. The CDR3 sequence is CSVERYGVTEAFF. In DNA, the CDR3 is TGCAGCGTTGAAAGGTATGGTGTCACTGAAGCTTTCTTT.

The chain carries TRBV20-1 and TRBJ2-4; D is undetermined. Trimming left V 6 bases short and J 3 bases short, with 9 bases between. Germline lookup yields CDR1 DFQATT and CDR2 SNEGSKA (reference sequence). The CDR3 runs 12 residues. Here the CDR3 reads CSAGPGKNIQYF. CDR3 DNA sequence: TGCAGTGCCGGACCCGGCAAAAACATTCAGTACTTC.

The chain links TRBV20-1 to TRBJ2-7; TRBD2 aligns across 7 bases. The CDR3 sequence is 15 residues long. The V segment lost 0 bases and the J segment 2 bases; nucleotides outside the gene matches: 7. Looked up from germline, CDR1 is DFQATT and CDR2 is SNEGSKA (reference sequence). CDR3 coding DNA: TGCAGTGCTAGAGATAGGCGGGGGTTGACCTACGAGCAGTACTTC. Translation gives CSARDRRGLTYEQYF.

The count of this clonotype is one. The chain carries TRBV4-1 and TRBJ1-4, with 7 bases that match TRBD1. The CDR3 is 15 residues long. With 0 bases clipped from V and 8 bases from J, the junction kept 6 bases outside the gene matches. Germline V lookup: CDR1 MGHRA, CDR2 YSYEKL. DNA of the CDR3: TGCGCCAGCAGCCAAGATTGGCAGGGGGAGGAAAAACTGTTTTTT. Residues: CASSQDWQGEEKLFF.

The chain recombines TRBV12-3 or TRBV12-4 with TRBJ2-3, with D unresolved. This CDR3 is 17 amino acids long. Trimming cost V 5 bases and J 1 base, with 19 bases left between them. CDR3 residues: CASSPLQHFFGTDTQYF. The CDR3 nucleotides are TGTGCCAGCAGTCCTCTACAGCATTTCTTTGGCACAGATACGCAGTATTTT.

V is TRBV4-1 and J is TRBJ2-3; 7 nucleotides match TRBD2. CDR3 length equals 18 residues. V lost 0 bases to trimming and J lost 4 bases; unmatched junction nucleotides: 13. Germline V gene sequence: CDR1 MGHRA, CDR2 YSYEKL. In nucleotides, the CDR3 is TGCGCCAGCAGCCAAGATCGCGGGAGTCACCCAACCCCAGATACGCAGTATTTT. Its protein is CASSQDRGSHPTPDTQYF.

The chain joins TRBV29-1 to TRBJ1-3; D gene ambiguous. The ends were cut back, 4 bases at V and 1 base at J, with 5 bases in the middle. CDR1 is SQVTM and CDR2 is ANQGSEA in the germline V gene. CDR3 length: 12 amino acids. The CDR3 loop is CSVGPSGNTIYF. The CDR3 bases are TGCAGCGTTGGCCCGTCTGGAAACACCATATATTTT.

The chain combines TRBV20-1 with TRBJ2-6; D is unresolved. This CDR3 region has 16 residues. The V end lost 0 bases, the J end lost 0 bases, and 9 bases lay between the germline ends. Germline values: CDR1 DFQATT, CDR2 SNEGSKA (reference sequence). CDR3: CSAREFSTSGANVLTF. The CDR3 DNA follows: TGCAGTGCTAGAGAGTTCAGTACCTCTGGGGCCAACGTCCTGACTTTC.

This rearrangement joins TRBV20-1 to TRBJ2-5; the match to TRBD1 covers 8 bases. V lost 3 bases to trimming and J lost 11 bases; unmatched junction nucleotides: 8. In germline, CDR1 is DFQATT, CDR2 SNEGSKA (reference sequence). The CDR3 spans 12 residues. The CDR3 sequence is CSASGQGNEQYF. The CDR3 DNA reads TGCAGTGCTAGCGGACAGGGTAATGAGCAGTACTTC.

J is TRBJ2-5 and V is TRBV2; TRBD2 matches 10 bases. CDR3 length equals 14 residues. Losses at the gene ends were 11 bases for V and 11 bases for J; bases not matched to a gene: 17. Germline assignment: CDR1 SNHLY and CDR2 FYNNEI. CDR3 sequence: CASRISGGAGEQYF. CDR3 in DNA: TGTGCCTCCCGTATCAGCGGGGGGGCCGGGGAGCAGTACTTC.

This clonotype has a single count. The chain combines TRBV27 with TRBJ2-1; a possible D gene is TRBD2 (5 bases). This CDR3 has 15 amino acids. V lost 3 bases and J 3 bases, leaving 12 bases between the germline ends. CDR1 is MNHEY, CDR2 SMNVEV, per germline (reference sequence). CDR3 loop: CASSFAGTVYNEQFF. The CDR3 DNA follows: TGTGCCAGCAGTTTCGCGGGTACCGTCTACAATGAGCAGTTCTTC.

This clonotype was counted a few times. The J gene is TRBJ2-4, the V gene TRBV25-1; 13 nucleotides align to TRBD2. Matching the DNA end better, TRBJ2-7 makes the J call doubtful. This CDR3 contains 16 residues. CDR1 MGHDK and CDR2 SYGVNS come from the germline V gene. Here the CDR3 DNA reads TGTGCCAGCAGTGTTGTGGGGACTAGCGGGATCTACGAGCAGTACTTC. This translates into CASSVVGTSGIYEQYF.

The chain combines TRBV7-2 with TRBJ2-5; TRBD2 matches at 9 bases. Germline CDR1 is SGHTA and CDR2 is FQGNSA. The CDR3 consists of 14 residues. Germline trimming cut 5 bases from V and 4 bases from J; bases unmatched to any gene: 5. CDR3 coding DNA: TGTGCCAGCAGCCAGTCTAGCGGGACAGAGACCCAGTACTTC. It yields the protein CASSQSSGTETQYF.

The gene calls are TRBV2 and TRBJ2-1, with 8 bases aligning to TRBD1. Germline CDR1 and CDR2: SNHLY and FYNNEI. CDR3 length equals 13 residues. The J segment lost 10 bases and the V segment lost 7 bases, leaving 9 bases of the junction unmatched. CDR3: CASTRQGREEQFF. The CDR3 DNA sequence: TGTGCCAGCACCAGACAGGGGCGGGAAGAGCAGTTCTTC.